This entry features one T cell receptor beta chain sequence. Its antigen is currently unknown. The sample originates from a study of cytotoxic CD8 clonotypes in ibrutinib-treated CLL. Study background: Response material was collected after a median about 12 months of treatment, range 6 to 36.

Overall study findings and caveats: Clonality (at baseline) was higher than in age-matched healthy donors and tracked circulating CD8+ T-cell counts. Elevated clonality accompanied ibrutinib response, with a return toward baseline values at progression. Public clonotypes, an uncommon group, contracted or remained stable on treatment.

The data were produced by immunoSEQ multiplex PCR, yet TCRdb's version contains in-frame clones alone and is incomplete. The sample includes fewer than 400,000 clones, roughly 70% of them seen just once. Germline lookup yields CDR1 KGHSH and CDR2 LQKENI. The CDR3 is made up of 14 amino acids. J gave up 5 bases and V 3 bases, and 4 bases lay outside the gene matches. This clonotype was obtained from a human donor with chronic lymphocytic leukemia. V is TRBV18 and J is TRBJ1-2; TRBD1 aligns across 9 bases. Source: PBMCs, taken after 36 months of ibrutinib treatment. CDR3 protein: CASSPGTGKYGYTF. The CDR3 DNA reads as TGTGCCAGCTCACCGGGGACAGGGAAGTATGGCTACACCTTC.